This T cell receptor beta chain is drawn from a study of blood T cell repertoires in COVID-19. At the level of the study: PBMCs, B-cell-depleted T cells, or T cells were the source of the cDNA or gDNA that made up the material.

The CDR3 is 13 amino acids. V was pared by 0 bases and J by 10 bases, with 9 bases between. CDR1 is MNHEY and CDR2 is SVGAGI in the germline V gene. Measured with immunoSEQ multiplex PCR; TCRdb has only the in-frame clones, and not every one. This table has 150,000 or so clones, 75% to 80% appearing once. The source material was peripheral blood. The genes are TRBV6-5 and TRBJ2-2, with D tentatively TRBD2 (5 bases). This sequence was found in a woman between 45 and 65 years old with active or convalescent COVID-19. The CDR3 is CASSYSEVTELFF. The CDR3 region has the DNA TGTGCCAGCAGTTACTCGGAGGTGACGGAGCTGTTTTTT.